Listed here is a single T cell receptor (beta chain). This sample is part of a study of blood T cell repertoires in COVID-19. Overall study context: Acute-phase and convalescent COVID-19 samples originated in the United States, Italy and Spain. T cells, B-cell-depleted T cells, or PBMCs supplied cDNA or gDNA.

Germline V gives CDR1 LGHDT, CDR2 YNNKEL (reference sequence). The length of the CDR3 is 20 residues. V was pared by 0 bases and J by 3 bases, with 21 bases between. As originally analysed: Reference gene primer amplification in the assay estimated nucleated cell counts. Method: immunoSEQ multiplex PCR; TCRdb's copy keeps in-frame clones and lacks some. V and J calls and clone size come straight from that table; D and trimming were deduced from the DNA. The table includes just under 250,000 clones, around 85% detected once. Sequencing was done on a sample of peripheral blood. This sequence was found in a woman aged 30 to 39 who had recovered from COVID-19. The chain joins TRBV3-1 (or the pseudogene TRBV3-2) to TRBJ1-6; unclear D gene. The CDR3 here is CASSQEKARGRLFYNSPLHF. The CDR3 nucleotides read TGTGCCAGCAGCCAAGAAAAGGCTCGGGGAAGGCTGTTCTATAATTCACCCCTCCACTTT.